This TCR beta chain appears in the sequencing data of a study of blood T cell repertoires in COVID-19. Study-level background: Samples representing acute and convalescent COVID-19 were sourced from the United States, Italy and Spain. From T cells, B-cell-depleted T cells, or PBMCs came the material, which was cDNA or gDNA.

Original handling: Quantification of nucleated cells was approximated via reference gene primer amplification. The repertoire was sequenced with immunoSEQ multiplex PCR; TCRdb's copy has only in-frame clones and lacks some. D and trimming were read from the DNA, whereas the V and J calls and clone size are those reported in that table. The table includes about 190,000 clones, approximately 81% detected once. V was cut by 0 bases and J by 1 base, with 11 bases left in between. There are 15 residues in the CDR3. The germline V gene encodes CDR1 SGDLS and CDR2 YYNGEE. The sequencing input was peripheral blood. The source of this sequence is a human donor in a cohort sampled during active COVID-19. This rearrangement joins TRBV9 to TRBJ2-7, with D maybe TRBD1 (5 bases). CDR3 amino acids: CASSVEVGESYEQYF. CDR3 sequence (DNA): TGTGCCAGCAGCGTAGAGGTAGGGGAATCCTACGAGCAGTACTTC.